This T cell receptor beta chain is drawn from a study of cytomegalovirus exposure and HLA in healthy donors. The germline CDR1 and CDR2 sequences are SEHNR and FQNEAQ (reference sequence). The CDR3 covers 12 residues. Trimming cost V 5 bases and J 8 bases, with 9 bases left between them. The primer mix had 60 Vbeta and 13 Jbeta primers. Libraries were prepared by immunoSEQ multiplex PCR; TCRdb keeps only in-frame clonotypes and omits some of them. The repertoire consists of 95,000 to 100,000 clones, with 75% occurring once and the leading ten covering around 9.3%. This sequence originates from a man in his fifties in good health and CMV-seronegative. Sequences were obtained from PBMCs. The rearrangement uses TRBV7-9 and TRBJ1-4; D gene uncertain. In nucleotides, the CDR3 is TGTGCCAGCAGCACTTTCCGGGAAAAACTGTTTTTT. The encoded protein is CASSTFREKLFF.